These 27 T cell receptor beta chains were all obtained from the same sample, sequenced in a study of cytomegalovirus exposure and HLA in healthy donors. The study ran its PCR with 60 Vbeta and 13 Jbeta primers. Libraries were prepared by immunoSEQ multiplex PCR; TCRdb keeps only in-frame clonotypes and omits some of them. The sample shows about 210,000 clones, about 88% of them seen only once. The sample comprised PBMCs. The receptor source for this set is a girl aged 2-9 years in good health and CMV-seronegative.

The chain uses TRBV5-1 and TRBJ2-1, with D perhaps matching TRBD2 (5 bases). The V gene lost 4 bases and the J gene lost 6 bases, with 20 bases spanning the gap. Germline loops: CDR1 SGHRS, CDR2 YFSETQ. The CDR3 consists of 16 residues. CDR3 in DNA: TGCGCCAGCAGCCGCGCTCTAGCCGGGGTCAGCAATGAGCAGTTCTTC. It encodes CASSRALAGVSNEQFF.

The chain carries TRBV2 and TRBJ2-6; D may be TRBD2 (6 bases). CDR1 and CDR2 from the germline V gene are SNHLY and FYNNEI. V was shortened by 6 bases and J by 0 bases, with 15 bases between the two germline ends. This CDR3 is built from 17 residues. In nucleotides, the CDR3 is TGTGCCAGCAGGGGGGACTCCAGGGTCTCTGGGGCCAACGTCCTGACTTTC. Its translation is CASRGDSRVSGANVLTF.

V is TRBV11-1 and J is TRBJ2-1, with 8 bases matching TRBD2. The CDR3 consists of 14 residues. Germline CDR1 SGHAT, CDR2 FQDESV (reference sequence). J was trimmed by 7 bases and V by 5 bases; bases with no gene match: 7. The CDR3 sequence is CASSVTGGPNEQFF. The DNA for the CDR3 is TGTGCCAGCAGCGTGACGGGAGGGCCTAATGAGCAGTTCTTC.

This clone was counted a single time. This chain uses TRBV5-1 with TRBJ2-7, with D uncertain. The germline CDR1 and CDR2 sequences are SGHRS and YFSETQ. The CDR3 length is 13 residues. With 1 base removed from V and 4 bases from J, the gap between germline ends came to 9 bases. As DNA, the CDR3 is TGCGCCAGCAGCTTGAATGCTCGGTACGAGCAGTACTTC. This gives the protein CASSLNARYEQYF. The full variable domain, completed using reference TRBV5-1 and TRBJ2-7, is KAGVTQTPRYLIKTRGQQVTLSCSPISGHRSVSWYQQTPGQGLQFLFEYFSETQRNKGNFPGRFSGRQFSNSRSEMNVSTLELGDSALYLCASSLNARYEQYFGPGTRLTVT.

This clone was recorded once. The V and J genes are TRBV5-1 and TRBJ2-1; TRBD2 is a possible D gene (5 bases). V was trimmed by 3 bases and J by 5 bases, leaving 18 bases between them. This CDR3 contains 16 residues. From germline, CDR1 is SGHRS and CDR2 YFSETQ. In nucleotides, the CDR3 is TGCGCCAGCAGCTCGGGAACCCGGGCCTTAGACAATGAGCAGTTCTTC. Translating gives CASSSGTRALDNEQFF.

V gene TRBV5-4 combines with J gene TRBJ2-7; 14 nucleotides agree with TRBD2. The CDR3 covers 17 residues. V gave up 4 bases and J gave up 3 bases; unmatched junction bases: 9. CDR1 and CDR2 from the germline V gene are SGHNT and YYREEE (reference sequence). CDR3 residues: CASSAGTSGSLLYEQYF. Written as DNA, the CDR3 is TGTGCCAGCAGCGCCGGGACTAGCGGGAGCCTACTCTACGAGCAGTACTTC.

DNA for the CDR3: TGTGCCAGCAGGGAGGGACTTGCAGCGAACACCGGGGAGCTGTTTTTT. Its protein is CASREGLAANTGELFF. This chain connects TRBV2 to TRBJ2-2; a possible D gene is TRBD2 (6 bases). The V gene lost 6 bases and the J gene lost 0 bases, with 14 bases spanning the gap. The germline CDR1 and CDR2 sequences are SNHLY and FYNNEI. The CDR3 covers 16 residues.

The chain links TRBV27 to TRBJ1-2; possibly TRBD1 for D (6 bases). V shed 3 bases and J shed 2 bases, with 10 bases lying between them. Germline V CDR1 and CDR2: MNHEY, SMNVEV (reference sequence). The CDR3 extends over 14 amino acids. The DNA of the CDR3 is TGTGCCAGCAGTTTTGGGCAGGGGAACTATGGCTACACCTTC. This codes for CASSFGQGNYGYTF.

The chain links TRBV4-2 to TRBJ2-5; 7 bases map to TRBD2. The J segment lost 5 bases and the V segment lost 0 bases, leaving 3 bases of the junction unmatched. Germline V lookup: CDR1 LGHNA, CDR2 YNFKEQ. The CDR3 contains 14 residues. The CDR3 loop reads CASSQESSGETQYF. The CDR3, as DNA: TGTGCCAGCAGCCAAGAGAGTAGCGGGGAGACCCAGTACTTC.

J is TRBJ2-5 and V is TRBV7-9; D not certain. V dropped 5 bases and J dropped 4 bases, with 11 bases sitting between them. Germline V lookup: CDR1 SEHNR, CDR2 FQNEAQ (reference sequence). The CDR3 totals 13 residues. CDR3 residues: CASSPDTRETQYF. In nucleotides, the CDR3 is TGTGCCAGCAGCCCCGACACCAGAGAGACCCAGTACTTC.

In this sample, this clone turned up a few times. The genes are TRBV6-1 and TRBJ2-7, with no clear D. Trimming removed 7 bases at V and 3 bases at J, with 16 bases between. The CDR3 is 14 residues long. Germline V lookup: CDR1 MNHNS, CDR2 SASEGT. The CDR3 bases are TGTGCCAGCACTCTAGGAAACCGTCACTACGAGCAGTACTTC. Protein sequence: CASTLGNRHYEQYF.

The V gene is TRBV19, the J gene TRBJ2-1; 8 bases are a match to TRBD2. V gave up 5 bases and J gave up 8 bases; unmatched junction bases: 17. The V gene's germline CDR1 is LNHDA and CDR2 SQIVND (reference sequence). The CDR3 consists of 17 residues. The CDR3 sequence is CASSSPSAGVVLDEQFF. The CDR3, as DNA: TGTGCCAGTAGTTCACCGTCAGCGGGAGTGGTTCTTGATGAGCAGTTCTTC.

The CDR3 coding sequence is TGTGCCAGCAGTGAAGGGACAGTCTCTGGAAACACCATATATTTT. Its protein product is CASSEGTVSGNTIYF. J is TRBJ1-3 and V is TRBV25-1; 7 nucleotides align to TRBD1. There are 15 residues in the CDR3. Germline values: CDR1 MGHDK, CDR2 SYGVNS. V gave up 2 bases and J gave up 0 bases; unmatched junction bases: 1.

The J gene is TRBJ2-1, the V gene TRBV5-5; tentative D call: TRBD2 (7 bases). Germline assignment: CDR1 SGHKS and CDR2 YYEKEE (reference sequence). The CDR3 consists of 16 residues. Trimming left V 4 bases short and J 8 bases short, with 22 bases between. In DNA, the CDR3 is TGTGCCAGCAGCCCGGCGGGTGCGGGGGCCGAGGATGAGCAGTTCTTC. The encoded protein is CASSPAGAGAEDEQFF.

This chain links TRBV18 with TRBJ1-5, with D hard to call. The V and J ends lost 5 bases and 4 bases respectively, with 15 bases between them. Germline-derived CDR1 and CDR2 are KGHSH and LQKENI. This CDR3 is 15 amino acids long. CDR3 sequence reads: CASSTFGFQNQPQHF. The CDR3 DNA sequence: TGTGCCAGCTCAACCTTCGGGTTCCAGAATCAGCCCCAGCATTTT.

The chain carries TRBV5-6 and TRBJ2-2; D uncertain. In germline, CDR1 is SGHDT, CDR2 YYEEEE. The CDR3 runs 12 residues. V was shortened by 6 bases and J by 5 bases, with 8 bases between the two germline ends. The CDR3 region is CASTRRTGELFF. The CDR3 region has the DNA TGTGCCAGCACCCGGCGGACCGGGGAGCTGTTTTTT.

The chain joins TRBV6-1 to TRBJ1-2; D unresolved. With 2 bases removed from V and 0 bases from J, the gap between germline ends came to 13 bases. This CDR3 has 16 amino acids. Germline assignment: CDR1 MNHNS and CDR2 SASEGT. The CDR3 region is CASSEQPSLANYGYTF. The CDR3 DNA is TGTGCCAGCAGTGAACAGCCTTCCCTAGCTAACTATGGCTACACCTTC.

This clone occurred a few times. The rearrangement links TRBV30 to TRBJ2-1, with D perhaps matching TRBD2 (6 bases). Germline V CDR1 and CDR2: GTSNPN, SVGIG (reference sequence). The CDR3 contains 13 residues. The ends were cut back, 3 bases at V and 4 bases at J, with 10 bases in the middle. This CDR3 reads CAWRGGVYNEQFF. In DNA form, the CDR3 reads TGTGCCTGGAGAGGAGGGGTATACAATGAGCAGTTCTTC.

J is TRBJ2-7 and V is TRBV20-1; D gene uncertain. V gave up 8 bases and J gave up 0 bases, with 8 bases separating them. Germline-derived CDR1 and CDR2 are DFQATT and SNEGSKA (reference sequence). The CDR3 covers 11 residues. CDR3 coding DNA: TGCAGTCAACAGATCTCCTACGAGCAGTACTTC. Translating gives CSQQISYEQYF.

The CDR3 protein is CAISQPDWGTGSGQPQHF. CDR3 bases: TGTGCCATCAGTCAACCGGACTGGGGGACAGGGTCGGGGCAGCCCCAGCATTTT. The rearrangement uses TRBV10-3 and TRBJ1-5; 9 nucleotides align to TRBD1. The CDR3 covers 18 residues. V lost 5 bases and J lost 7; bases outside the gene matches: 18. Per germline, CDR1 ENHRY and CDR2 SYGVKD.

This chain links TRBV6-1 with TRBJ1-5; the D gene is possibly TRBD1 (6 bases). From germline, CDR1 is MNHNS and CDR2 SASEGT. The ends were cut back, 7 bases at V and 4 bases at J, with 8 bases in the middle. The CDR3 loop spans 12 amino acids. CDR3 amino acids: CASTGANQPQHF. In DNA form, the CDR3 reads TGTGCCAGCACAGGGGCAAATCAGCCCCAGCATTTT.

CDR3 nucleotide sequence: TGCGCCAGCAGTCAATCACCAGGGCCGGACACTGAAGCTTTCTTT. Its translation is CASSQSPGPDTEAFF. The V call is TRBV23-1, the J call TRBJ1-1, with a tentative D call TRBD1 (5 bases). TRBV23-1 counts as an open reading frame of uncertain function. V was shortened by 0 bases and J by 3 bases, with 11 bases between the two germline ends. This CDR3 region has 15 residues.

This clone turned up a few times. This chain connects TRBV28 to TRBJ2-1; TRBD1 is a possible D gene (5 bases). V was cut by 4 bases and J by 6 bases, with 13 bases left in between. The CDR3 totals 14 residues. The V gene's germline CDR1 is MDHEN and CDR2 SYDVKM. The DNA of the CDR3 is TGTGCCAGCAGTTATGCAGGGATAAGCAATGAGCAGTTCTTC. Its translation: CASSYAGISNEQFF.

This clone was counted between two and nine times. The chain links TRBV5-1 to TRBJ1-2, with 7 bases matching TRBD1. The CDR3 is 16 amino acids. Looked up from germline, CDR1 is SGHRS and CDR2 is YFSETQ. The V gene end was trimmed by 4 bases and the J gene end by 6 bases; junction bases not matched to a gene: 15. CDR3 loop: CASSETPDREVDGYTF. CDR3 sequence (DNA): TGCGCCAGCAGCGAAACCCCAGACAGGGAGGTCGATGGCTACACCTTC.

This clone was picked up one time. The chain employs TRBV7-3 and TRBJ1-6; TRBD1 might be the D (5 bases). Trimming left V 2 bases short and J 7 bases short, with 12 bases between. The CDR3 has 15 amino acids. CDR1 is SGHTA and CDR2 is FQGTGA in the germline V gene. CDR3 nucleotides: TGTGCCAGCAGCTTAGGGGGGTTCCCCAATTCACCCCTCCACTTT. The encoded protein is CASSLGGFPNSPLHF.

The gene calls are TRBV5-6 and TRBJ2-1, with TRBD2 identical over 7 bases. This CDR3 region has 16 residues. V shed 0 bases and J 0 bases; nucleotides not matched to a gene: 3. Germline V gene lookup returns CDR1 SGHDT and CDR2 YYEEEE. CDR3: CASSLVASGSYNEQFF. The CDR3, as DNA: TGTGCCAGCAGCTTGGTGGCTAGCGGCTCCTACAATGAGCAGTTCTTC. The variable domain in full, completed from reference TRBV5-6 and TRBJ2-1, reads DAGVTQSPTHLIKTRGQQVTLRCSPKSGHDTVSWYQQALGQGPQFIFQYYEEEERQRGNFPDRFSGHQFPNYSSELNVNALLLGDSALYLCASSLVASGSYNEQFFGPGTRLTVL.

The chain employs TRBV4-1 and TRBJ2-3; TRBD1 aligns across 9 bases. V dropped 4 bases and J dropped 7; count of bases not matched to a gene: 9. The germline CDR1 and CDR2 sequences are MGHRA and YSYEKL. This CDR3 region has 15 residues. The CDR3 sequence is CASSRYRGPTNTQYF. The CDR3 DNA sequence: TGCGCCAGCAGCCGATACAGGGGGCCCACGAATACGCAGTATTTT.